This T cell receptor beta chain was sequenced in a study of T cell responses to AZD1222 COVID-19 vaccine. Overall study results and limits: Mostly white British, mostly female donors; authors suggested clonal diversity may be underestimated. There were vaccine-associated CD4 TCRs across spike, dominant at 160-218 and 743-854.

Concerning this clone: What it recognizes is unknown.

Repertoires were generated with immunoSEQ multiplex PCR, while TCRdb's copy carries only in-frame clones and drops some. The repertoire consists of 150,000 to 190,000 clones, with approximately 91% occurring once and the leading ten covering about 7%. This TCR was sampled from an adult who had recovered from COVID-19. The specimen was peripheral blood, collected after recovery from COVID-19.

The CDR3 spells CASSPLYGTGGEYF. CDR3 nucleotide sequence: TGTGCCAGCAGTCCCCTTTACGGGACAGGGGGAGAGTACTTC. The gene calls are TRBV28 and TRBJ2-7, with 11 bases fitting TRBD1. There are 14 residues in the CDR3. Unmatched junction bases numbered 11, after V lost 5 bases and J lost 11 bases. CDR1 MDHEN and CDR2 SYDVKM come from the germline V gene.